The 7 T cell receptor beta chains reported below all come from one sample, sequenced in a study of cytomegalovirus exposure and HLA in healthy donors. Assay: immunoSEQ multiplex PCR; the TCRdb copy retains only in-frame clones and omits some. The sample includes a few hundred thousand clones, approximately 91% of them seen just once. The sequenced material came from PBMCs. The source is a man aged 25-45 years in good health and CMV-seronegative.

V is TRBV5-4 and J is TRBJ2-5; 8 positions agree with TRBD1. Germline V gene data show CDR1 as SGHNT and CDR2 as YYREEE (reference sequence). The CDR3 loop spans 15 amino acids. The J segment lost 4 bases and the V segment lost 0 bases, leaving 5 bases of the junction unmatched. CDR3 DNA: TGTGCCAGCAGCTTGGGTCAGGGGGCAGGAGAGACCCAGTACTTC. Translated, it gives CASSLGQGAGETQYF. The variable domain in full, with the rest retrieved from reference TRBV5-4 and TRBJ2-5, is ETGVTQSPTHLIKTRGQQVTLRCSSQSGHNTVSWYQQALGQGPQFIFQYYREEENGRGNFPPRFSGLQFPNYSSELNVNALELDDSALYLCASSLGQGAGETQYFGPGTRLLVL.

CDR3 sequence reads: CASSLSGVTFF. CDR3 sequence (DNA): TGTGCCAGCAGCTTATCAGGGGTCACTTTCTTT. The rearrangement uses TRBV13 and TRBJ1-1; maybe TRBD1 (6 bases). CDR1 and CDR2 from the germline V gene are PRHDT and FYEKMQ (reference sequence). The length of the CDR3 is 11 residues. The V end lost 2 bases, the J end lost 12 bases, and 10 bases lay between the germline ends.

The genes are TRBV21-1 and TRBJ1-2; TRBD1 is taken as the D call from the table, unchecked against the DNA. TRBV21-1 is recorded as a pseudogene. The CDR3 sequence is 16 residues long. The CDR3 coding sequence is TGTGCCAGCAGCATGACGGACAGGGGGCCCCCCTATGGCTACACCTTC. As protein: CASSMTDRGPPYGYTF.

The CDR3 sequence: CSAEHRQETQYF. CDR3 nucleotides: TGCAGCGCGGAACACAGACAAGAGACCCAGTACTTC. V is TRBV29-1 and J is TRBJ2-5, with D uncertain. The CDR3 loop spans 12 amino acids. Between the trimmed V and J ends, which lost 7 bases and 2 bases, there was a span of 11 bases. CDR1 and CDR2 (germline): SQVTM, ANQGSEA.

V gene TRBV7-9 combines with J gene TRBJ1-2; D remains ambiguous. Trimming cost V 8 bases and J 2 bases, with 6 bases left between them. CDR1 is SEHNR and CDR2 is FQNEAQ in the germline V gene (reference sequence). There are 11 residues in the CDR3. CDR3 bases: TGTGCCAGCGCCCTAAACTATGGCTACACCTTC. Translating gives CASALNYGYTF.

CDR3 residues: CASGSANGYTF. In DNA form, the CDR3 reads TGTGCCAGCGGTTCCGCTAATGGCTACACCTTC. The V gene is TRBV25-1, the J gene TRBJ1-2; unclear D gene. The germline gives CDR1 MGHDK, CDR2 SYGVNS. Trimming took off 8 bases at V and 6 bases at J, with 10 bases between the two ends. CDR3 length equals 11 residues.

The V gene is TRBV14, the J gene TRBJ2-1; no clear D. Trimming pared 5 bases from V and 6 bases from J, leaving 11 bases between. CDR3 length: 13 residues. CDR1 is SGHDN, CDR2 FVKESK, per germline. This CDR3 reads CASSVLPSNEQFF. The CDR3 nucleotides read TGTGCCAGCAGCGTACTCCCCTCCAATGAGCAGTTCTTC.